This entry concerns a single TCR beta chain. The libraries were made with immunoSEQ v3. Some clones are missing from TCRdb's copy, which holds only in-frame ones; the method was immunoSEQ multiplex PCR. The table lists 50,000 to 70,000 clones, under 75% of them singletons. The V gene lost 5 bases and the J gene lost 2 bases, with 19 bases spanning the gap. This CDR3 spans 16 amino acids. Germline CDR1 SGHAT, CDR2 FQNNGV. The entry originates in a study of TIL therapy for anti-PD-1-resistant metastatic lung cancer. Time point: pre-treatment sample, taken before nivolumab and TIL therapy. The sequencing here drew on blood, taken at baseline. The rearrangement uses TRBV11-2 and TRBJ2-7; D ambiguous. The TCR comes from a person aged 25-85 years with non-small cell lung cancer. The CDR3 here is CASSLRKLAETYEQYF. The CDR3 DNA is TGTGCCAGCAGCCTGAGAAAGTTGGCGGAGACCTACGAGCAGTACTTC.